The 20 T cell receptor beta chains listed next were all sequenced from one sample in a study of cytomegalovirus exposure and HLA in healthy donors. The PCR made use of 60 Vbeta and 13 Jbeta primers. Profiled with immunoSEQ multiplex PCR; TCRdb holds only in-frame clones, not every one. This sample carries about 160,000 clones, 65% to 90% of them seen once, and the ten largest clones take around 1.8%. Sample: PBMCs. These receptor sequences come from a woman aged 18-29 years in good health and CMV-seronegative.

This chain uses TRBV2 with TRBJ2-3; D is ambiguous. V was shortened by 7 bases and J by 6 bases, with 8 bases between the two germline ends. The CDR3 sequence is 11 residues long. Germline V lookup: CDR1 SNHLY, CDR2 FYNNEI. As DNA, the CDR3 is TGTGCCAGCACCCCCCGGGATACGCAGTATTTT. This encodes CASTPRDTQYF.

The chain couples TRBV4-1 to TRBJ2-7; a possible D gene is TRBD2 (7 bases). The germline V gene encodes CDR1 MGHRA and CDR2 YSYEKL. V was trimmed by 0 bases and J by 4 bases, leaving 13 bases between them. The CDR3 has 15 amino acids. CDR3 loop: CASSQDLAGAYEQYF. The CDR3 nucleotides are TGCGCCAGCAGCCAAGACTTGGCGGGGGCATACGAGCAGTACTTC.

In this sample, this clone turned up a few times. Written as DNA, the CDR3 is TGCGCCAGCAGTGAGTCGTGGCAGGGAAAACTGTTTTTT. It is translated as CASSESWQGKLFF. V and J are TRBV10-1 and TRBJ1-4, with D tentatively TRBD1 (5 bases). There are 13 residues in the CDR3. CDR1 and CDR2 (germline): WNHNN, SYGVQD (reference sequence). V was clipped by 0 bases and J by 10 bases, with 9 bases between them.

This chain uses TRBV30 with TRBJ2-5; TRBD2 aligns across 9 bases. The germline V gene encodes CDR1 GTSNPN and CDR2 SVGIG (reference sequence). Losses at the gene ends were 0 bases for V and 3 bases for J; bases not matched to a gene: 8. The CDR3 loop spans 16 amino acids. CDR3 DNA sequence: TGTGCCTGGAGTGTACTGCTAGCGGGAACGGAAGAGACCCAGTACTTC. Its protein is CAWSVLLAGTEETQYF.

This sequence joins TRBV5-1 and TRBJ1-1; D perhaps matches TRBD1 (5 bases). V was pared by 6 bases and J by 2 bases, with 17 bases between. The germline CDR1 and CDR2 sequences are SGHRS and YFSETQ. The CDR3 has 15 residues. The CDR3 nucleotides are TGCGCCAGCACCTACTTAACAGGTGCTAACACTGAAGCTTTCTTT. This sequence encodes CASTYLTGANTEAFF.

This rearrangement joins TRBV6-1 to TRBJ1-5, with unresolved D. Trimming cost V 3 bases and J 5 bases, with 8 bases left between them. The CDR3 is 13 amino acids. CDR1 and CDR2 from the germline V gene are MNHNS and SASEGT. The CDR3 nucleotides read TGTGCCAGCAGTGATTACGGTTATCAGCCCCAGCATTTT. Protein: CASSDYGYQPQHF.

The chain combines TRBV27 with TRBJ1-3; 8 nucleotides line up with TRBD1. V lost 5 bases to trimming and J lost 0 bases; unmatched junction nucleotides: 6. The germline CDR1 and CDR2 sequences are MNHEY and SMNVEV (reference sequence). The CDR3 loop spans 16 amino acids. The CDR3 sequence: CASSRGQELSGNTIYF. The CDR3 nucleotides are TGTGCCAGCAGTAGGGGACAGGAACTCTCTGGAAACACCATATATTTT.

This clone was counted between two and nine times. V gene TRBV4-2 combines with J gene TRBJ1-1; possible D gene TRBD1, 5 bases. This CDR3 is 16 amino acids long. Trimming removed 4 bases from V and 7 bases from J, with 22 bases in between. Germline CDR1 reads LGHNA; CDR2 reads YNFKEQ. The CDR3: CASSLREGRDSLEAFF. CDR3 coding DNA: TGTGCCAGCAGCCTCCGAGAGGGGCGGGATTCCCTTGAAGCTTTCTTT.

The CDR3 nucleotides are TGTGCCAGCATCGCCAGAGGGGGAGGGGACGAGCAGTACTTC. It encodes CASIARGGGDEQYF. The chain uses TRBV28 and TRBJ2-7; a weak D match, TRBD2 (7 bases). There are 14 residues in the CDR3. The V and J ends lost 7 bases and 5 bases respectively, with 18 bases between them. CDR1 and CDR2 (germline): MDHEN, SYDVKM.

This rearrangement joins TRBV19 to TRBJ1-2; TRBD1 is a possible D gene (5 bases). In germline, CDR1 is LNHDA, CDR2 SQIVND (reference sequence). The CDR3 has 15 residues. Trimming left V 4 bases short and J 2 bases short, with 14 bases between. The CDR3 reads CASSRKAGRNYGYTF. The CDR3 DNA follows: TGTGCCAGTAGTAGGAAGGCAGGGAGGAACTATGGCTACACCTTC.

The chain has TRBV19 and TRBJ1-6, with 7 bases lining up with TRBD1. This CDR3 comprises 14 residues. V gave up 1 base and J gave up 10 bases; unmatched junction bases: 4. CDR1 and CDR2 (germline): LNHDA, SQIVND (reference sequence). The CDR3 protein is CASSIVGTESPLHF. Here the CDR3 DNA reads TGTGCCAGTAGTATAGTCGGGACAGAGTCACCCCTCCACTTT.

The CDR3, as DNA: TGTGCCAGCAGTTTAACAGGGATGAACACTGAAGCTTTCTTT. Its protein product is CASSLTGMNTEAFF. This chain joins TRBV27 and TRBJ1-1; TRBD1 might be the D (6 bases). Germline-derived CDR1 and CDR2 are MNHEY and SMNVEV (reference sequence). V was clipped by 2 bases and J by 0 bases, with 7 bases between them. This CDR3 has 14 residues.

The chain couples TRBV4-2 to TRBJ2-7; 10 bases agree with TRBD2. The CDR3 is made up of 16 amino acids. V lost 1 base to trimming and J lost 3 bases; unmatched junction nucleotides: 6. Germline V gene lookup returns CDR1 LGHNA and CDR2 YNFKEQ. This chain's CDR3 is CASSQGRGTSDYEQYF. DNA for the CDR3: TGTGCCAGCAGCCAAGGGCGGGGGACTAGCGACTACGAGCAGTACTTC.

This clone was seen just once. The chain uses TRBV19 and TRBJ2-3; 7 positions agree with TRBD1. CDR1 and CDR2 (germline): LNHDA, SQIVND (reference sequence). V lost 0 bases, J lost 9 bases, and 12 bases stayed unmatched. The CDR3 is 16 amino acids. CDR3 sequence reads: CASSIEGTAHMETQYF. CDR3 coding DNA: TGTGCCAGTAGTATAGAGGGGACAGCTCACATGGAGACGCAGTATTTT.

The V and J genes are TRBV9 and TRBJ1-1; D possibly corresponds to TRBD1 (6 bases). Germline-derived CDR1 and CDR2 are SGDLS and YYNGEE. V lost 5 bases, J lost 3 bases, and 11 bases lay in between. This CDR3 is 13 amino acids long. CDR3 amino acids: CASRSAGDTEAFF. The CDR3 DNA reads TGTGCCAGCAGGAGTGCAGGGGACACTGAAGCTTTCTTT.

This chain uses TRBV28 with TRBJ2-7, with D possibly TRBD1 on 6 matching bases. V was cut by 5 bases and J by 5 bases, with 13 bases left in between. CDR1 is MDHEN, CDR2 SYDVKM, per germline. This CDR3 region has 13 residues. The chain's CDR3 is CASSQGWVNEQYF. In DNA form, the CDR3 reads TGTGCCAGCAGTCAGGGGTGGGTGAACGAGCAGTACTTC.

CDR3 sequence reads: CASSQRTSSQYEQFF. In DNA form, the CDR3 reads TGCGCCAGCAGCCAACGGACTAGCTCACAATATGAGCAGTTCTTC. The chain recombines TRBV4-1 with TRBJ2-1; 8 bases agree with TRBD2. Germline V gene lookup returns CDR1 MGHRA and CDR2 YSYEKL. The CDR3 totals 15 residues. The V segment lost 2 bases and the J segment 8 bases; nucleotides outside the gene matches: 8.

This chain uses TRBV27 with TRBJ2-7; D may be TRBD2 (6 bases). Per germline, CDR1 MNHEY and CDR2 SMNVEV (reference sequence). The CDR3 is 16 amino acids. Trimming shortened V by 0 bases and J by 4 bases, and 16 bases separated the two germline ends. The CDR3 DNA reads TGTGCCAGCAGTTTATCTCGCCGGGGGAGCACGTACGAGCAGTACTTC. This translates into CASSLSRRGSTYEQYF.

The V and J genes are TRBV11-2 and TRBJ2-1, with D possibly TRBD2 on 5 matching bases. The V and J ends lost 2 bases and 3 bases respectively, with 11 bases between them. Germline CDR1 and CDR2: SGHAT and FQNNGV. This CDR3 contains 15 residues. CDR3 DNA: TGTGCCAGCAGCTTACTGAGCGGACGCTACAATGAGCAGTTCTTC. It specifies CASSLLSGRYNEQFF.

The J gene is TRBJ2-7, the V gene TRBV11-1, with TRBD2 matching over 8 bases. From germline, CDR1 is SGHAT and CDR2 FQDESV (reference sequence). Germline trimming cut 4 bases from V and 0 bases from J; bases unmatched to any gene: 5. CDR3 size: 15 residues. CDR3 protein: CASSSSGGVSYEQYF. CDR3 DNA sequence: TGTGCCAGCAGCTCCTCGGGGGGGGTCTCCTACGAGCAGTACTTC.